Listed below are T cell receptor beta chains from one sample, sequenced in a study of T cell changes during pregnancy in multiple sclerosis. Here immunoSEQ multiplex PCR was the method, and the copy in TCRdb shows in-frame clones only, minus some. The sample contains roughly 22,000 clones, 80% to 95% of which appear only once. The material was CD4+ T cells from peripheral blood mononuclear cells, obtained after pregnancy. Every receptor here comes from a female donor in good health, enrolled as a control in a pregnancy study. CDR3s include the opening cysteine and the closing phenylalanine or tryptophan. A D gene is named only where the DNA matches it firmly. The size entry is marked missing in some rows and otherwise reads once, few, many or a size class.

CDR3 protein | CDR3 DNA | J gene | D gene | clone size | V gene | CDR3 length
CASSYSLLRGYEQYF | TGTGCCAGCAGTTACTCCTTGCTTAGGGGCTACGAGCAGTACTTC | TRBJ2-7 | - | - | TRBV6-5 | 15
CASSPGTGKGTQYF | TGTGCCAGCAGTCCCGGGACAGGGAAGGGTACGCAGTATTTT | TRBJ2-3 | TRBD1 | - | TRBV11-2 | 14
CASRINSGTSYHEQYF | TGTGCCAGCAGGATTAACAGCGGGACTAGCTACCACGAGCAGTACTTC | TRBJ2-7 | TRBD2 | - | TRBV7-2 | 16
CASSYSTQGVNYGYTF | TGTGCCAGCAGTTACTCTACACAGGGTGTGAACTATGGCTACACCTTC | TRBJ1-2 | - | - | TRBV6-5 | 16
CASSTLSPKLNYNEQFF | TGTGCCAGCAGCACACTCTCTCCGAAACTAAACTACAATGAGCAGTTCTTC | TRBJ2-1 | - | - | TRBV7-8 | 17
CSAPPPPGLAGLQETQYF | TGCAGCGCGCCCCCACCCCCAGGACTAGCGGGGCTCCAAGAGACCCAGTACTTC | TRBJ2-5 | TRBD2 | - | TRBV29-1 | 18
CASSQENSLEQYF | TGCGCCAGCAGCCAAGAAAACAGTCTGGAGCAGTACTTC | TRBJ2-7 | - | - | TRBV4-3 | 13
CASSPGSDTQYF | TGTGCCAGCTCACCCGGGAGTGATACGCAGTATTTT | TRBJ2-3 | - | - | TRBV18 | 12
CASSEAGEREGYTF | TGTGCCAGCAGTGAAGCCGGGGAGAGGGAGGGCTACACCTTC | TRBJ1-2 | - | - | TRBV2 | 14
CATLGLNTGELFF | TGTGCCACCCTGGGGCTTAACACCGGGGAGCTGTTTTTT | TRBJ2-2 | - | - | TRBV28 | 13
CASSGLTGGTDTQYF | TGTGCCAGCAGCGGATTGACAGGGGGGACAGATACGCAGTATTTT | TRBJ2-3 | TRBD1 | - | TRBV4-2 | 15
CASSVGSLAGATGELFF | TGTGCCAGCAGCGTAGGATCTCTAGCGGGGGCCACCGGGGAGCTGTTTTTT | TRBJ2-2 | TRBD2 | once | TRBV9 | 17
CASSPFGTKGDTEAFF | TGTGCCAGCAGCCCGTTCGGAACGAAGGGGGACACTGAAGCTTTCTTT | TRBJ1-1 | - | - | TRBV4-2 | 16
CASSYLAGVTDTQYF | TGCGCCAGCAGCTACCTAGCGGGGGTCACAGATACGCAGTATTTT | TRBJ2-3 | TRBD2 | once | TRBV5-1 | 15
CASSETGDPLHF | TGTGCCAGTAGTGAGACGGGGGACCCCCTCCACTTT | TRBJ1-6 | - | - | TRBV19 | 12
CASSPPVRAGGGVEQFF | TGTGCCAGCAGCCCTCCCGTACGAGCGGGAGGGGGTGTGGAGCAGTTCTTC | TRBJ2-1 | TRBD2 | - | TRBV7-6 | 17
CASSLRGGWSDSYNEQFF | TGTGCCAGCAGCTTAAGAGGGGGCTGGTCGGACTCCTACAATGAGCAGTTCTTC | TRBJ2-1 | TRBD1 | - | TRBV5-4 | 18
CASSQAGGPSGGHDGYTF | TGCGCCAGCAGCCAAGCCGGGGGGCCTTCCGGGGGGCACGATGGCTACACCTTC | TRBJ1-2 | - | - | TRBV4-3 | 18